Shown below are 15 T cell receptor beta chains from a single sample sequenced in a study of blood T cell repertoires in COVID-19. This table comes from immunoSEQ multiplex PCR, and its TCRdb copy is limited to in-frame clones, with some not included. The table shows over 300,000 clones, with roughly 83% occurring only once. The sequencing sample was made of peripheral blood. These receptors were collected from a woman between 50 and 59 years old with acute or convalescent COVID-19.

The J gene is TRBJ2-7, the V gene TRBV29-1, with D unresolved. V was trimmed by 1 base and J by 4 bases, leaving 11 bases between them. Germline V gene sequence: CDR1 SQVTM, CDR2 ANQGSEA. This CDR3 has 13 amino acids. DNA for the CDR3: TGCAGCGTTGAAGGACTGACCCCTTACGAGCAGTACTTC. It specifies CSVEGLTPYEQYF.

The chain combines TRBV14 with TRBJ2-5, with 14 bases identical to TRBD2. Germline assignment: CDR1 SGHDN and CDR2 FVKESK. CDR3 length: 18 residues. The trim removed 6 bases at V and 1 base at J, leaving 10 bases unmatched. The CDR3 region has the DNA TGTGCCAGCAGTCAGAAAAGGACTAGCGGGAGGATCCAAGAGACCCAGTACTTC. Protein sequence: CASSQKRTSGRIQETQYF. The full variable domain, in which reference TRBV14 and TRBJ2-5 provide the parts outside the CDR3, is EAGVTQFPSHSVIEKGQTVTLRCDPISGHDNLYWYRRVMGKEIKFLLHFVKESKQDESGMPNNRFLAERTGGTYSTLKVQPAELEDSGVYFCASSQKRTSGRIQETQYFGPGTRLLVL.

This chain uses TRBV9 with TRBJ2-2; unclear D gene. From germline, CDR1 is SGDLS and CDR2 YYNGEE. The CDR3 spans 14 residues. With 2 bases removed from V and 1 base from J, the gap between germline ends came to 6 bases. The CDR3 spells CASSVSGNTGELFF. The DNA of the CDR3 is TGTGCCAGCAGCGTTTCGGGGAACACCGGGGAGCTGTTTTTT. Filled out from reference TRBV9 and TRBJ2-2, the complete variable domain reads DSGVTQTPKHLITATGQRVTLRCSPRSGDLSVYWYQQSLDQGLQFLIQYYNGEERAKGNILERFSAQQFPDLHSELNLSSLELGDSALYFCASSVSGNTGELFFGEGSRLTVL.

The chain combines TRBV11-2 with TRBJ1-2; weak D call: TRBD1 (6 bases). The CDR3 totals 12 residues. Germline V CDR1 and CDR2: SGHAT, FQNNGV. V lost 5 bases to trimming and J lost 4 bases, with 8 bases between them. Written as DNA, the CDR3 is TGTGCCAGCAGCCTGGACAGCTATGGCTACACCTTC. Encoded protein: CASSLDSYGYTF. The full variable domain, in which reference TRBV11-2 and TRBJ1-2 provide the parts outside the CDR3, is EAGVAQSPRYKIIEKRQSVAFWCNPISGHATLYWYQQILGQGPKLLIQFQNNGVVDDSQLPKDRFSAERLKGVDSTLKIQPAKLEDSAVYLCASSLDSYGYTFGSGTRLTVV.

This chain links TRBV27 with TRBJ2-7, with D possibly being TRBD1 (6 bases). Germline CDR1 MNHEY, CDR2 SMNVEV (reference sequence). This CDR3 is 14 amino acids long. Trimming removed 0 bases from V and 5 bases from J, with 11 bases in between. In nucleotides, the CDR3 is TGTGCCAGCAGTTTATCGACCCCAGGGGACGAGCAGTACTTC. Amino acids: CASSLSTPGDEQYF.

V gene TRBV7-2 combines with J gene TRBJ2-7, with 9 bases matching TRBD1. The CDR3 length is 15 residues. Trimming removed 3 bases from V and 4 bases from J; junction bases left unmatched: 7. In germline, CDR1 is SGHTA, CDR2 FQGNSA. The CDR3 bases are TGTGCCAGCAGCTTCGACAGGGGGTCCGGTTACGAGCAGTACTTC. It is translated as CASSFDRGSGYEQYF.

The V and J genes are TRBV27 and TRBJ1-1, with 8 bases that match TRBD1. This CDR3 comprises 18 residues. Trimming removed 3 bases from V and 0 bases from J; junction bases left unmatched: 12. Germline V gene lookup returns CDR1 MNHEY and CDR2 SMNVEV (reference sequence). The CDR3 loop is CASSLLKTGDLMNTEAFF. The CDR3 DNA is TGTGCCAGCAGTTTGCTAAAGACAGGGGACCTCATGAACACTGAAGCTTTCTTT.

This clone was counted only a few times. The chain carries TRBV19 and TRBJ1-5; 8 bases align to TRBD1. Germline values: CDR1 LNHDA, CDR2 SQIVND (reference sequence). V shed 5 bases, J shed 4 bases, and the junction held 10 bases outside the gene matches. CDR3 length: 16 amino acids. CDR3 sequence: CASSPGQGWGNQPQHF. CDR3 bases: TGTGCCAGTAGTCCAGGACAGGGCTGGGGAAATCAGCCCCAGCATTTT. Together with reference TRBV19 and TRBJ1-5, the CDR3 gives the full variable domain: DGGITQSPKYLFRKEGQNVTLSCEQNLNHDAMYWYRQDPGQGLRLIYYSQIVNDFQKGDIAEGYSVSREKKESFPLTVTSAQKNPTAFYLCASSPGQGWGNQPQHFGDGTRLSIL.

This chain joins TRBV11-2 and TRBJ1-1; TRBD1 matches 8 bases. The CDR3 loop spans 15 amino acids. Trimming removed 6 bases from V and 1 base from J; junction bases left unmatched: 7. Germline loops: CDR1 SGHAT, CDR2 FQNNGV. This chain's CDR3 is CASRLNRGRNTEAFF. The CDR3 DNA is TGTGCCAGCAGACTTAACAGGGGGAGGAACACTGAAGCTTTCTTT.

V and J are TRBV5-4 and TRBJ2-7, with 10 bases identical to TRBD2. From germline, CDR1 is SGHNT and CDR2 YYREEE (reference sequence). The CDR3 loop spans 16 amino acids. Germline trimming cut 4 bases from V and 3 bases from J; bases unmatched to any gene: 10. CDR3 in DNA: TGTGCCAGCAGCCCCGGTGGCTTAGCGGGAGGCTACGAGCAGTACTTC. It translates to CASSPGGLAGGYEQYF.

This clone occurred once. The chain uses TRBV7-2 and TRBJ2-2; 12 bases map to TRBD2. The length of the CDR3 is 18 residues. Trimming removed 3 bases from V and 5 bases from J; junction bases left unmatched: 10. Looked up from germline, CDR1 is SGHTA and CDR2 is FQGNSA. CDR3 protein: CASSLPSSGRAGTGELFF. The DNA of the CDR3 is TGTGCCAGCAGCTTGCCCTCTAGCGGGAGGGCCGGGACCGGGGAGCTGTTTTTT.

V and J are TRBV10-3 and TRBJ1-4, with TRBD1 matching 7 bases. Germline CDR1 and CDR2: ENHRY and SYGVKD. This CDR3 spans 15 amino acids. After removal of 8 bases from V and 8 bases from J, the junction contained 14 bases not matched to a gene. The CDR3 sequence: CAIGREGAREEKLFF. The CDR3 DNA reads as TGTGCCATCGGGCGGGAGGGGGCCAGAGAGGAAAAACTGTTTTTT.

This clone was recorded only once. The rearrangement uses TRBV5-1 and TRBJ2-1; TRBD1 aligns across 7 bases. After removal of 4 bases from V and 7 bases from J, the junction contained 8 bases not matched to a gene. Per germline, CDR1 SGHRS and CDR2 YFSETQ. This CDR3 has 14 residues. CDR3 sequence reads: CASSVLTGVNEQFF. CDR3 DNA: TGCGCCAGCAGCGTACTAACAGGGGTGAATGAGCAGTTCTTC.

The V gene is TRBV19, the J gene TRBJ1-5; tentatively, D is TRBD1 (6 bases). The CDR3 extends over 12 amino acids. V shed 7 bases and J shed 5 bases, with 9 bases lying between them. Germline V CDR1 and CDR2: LNHDA, SQIVND (reference sequence). CDR3 nucleotides: TGTGCCAGTAAGAGGGGGTATCAGCCCCAGCATTTT. The encoded protein is CASKRGYQPQHF.

The chain recombines TRBV3-1 (or the pseudogene TRBV3-2) with TRBJ2-2, with D perhaps matching TRBD1 (5 bases). V lost 3 bases, J lost 7 bases, and 15 bases lay in between. The CDR3 contains 15 residues. Germline assignment: CDR1 LGHDT and CDR2 YNNKEL (reference sequence). CDR3: CASSHFGARIGELFF. CDR3 coding DNA: TGTGCCAGCAGCCACTTTGGGGCTAGGATCGGGGAGCTGTTTTTT.